These T cell receptor beta chains were read from a single sample in a study of control samples from healthy donors and cancer patients. Profiling relied on immunoSEQ multiplex PCR, and the TCRdb table lists in-frame clones only, not all of them. The sample has about 89,000 clones, roughly 86% seen once; the top ten hold roughly 20%. Material: blood. The origin of the receptors is a man aged 25-40 years in good health. Each CDR3 is given with its conserved first and last residue. The D gene is left open where the match is weak. The listing skips clone size in some rows; elsewhere it reads once, few, many or a size class.

j_gene | v_gene | d_gene | abundance | CDR3aa | CDR3nt
TRBJ2-5 | TRBV19 | TRBD2 | . | CASSIDSVTSGGETQYF | TGTGCCAGTAGTATAGACTCAGTGACTAGCGGAGGGGAGACCCAGTACTTC
TRBJ1-1 | TRBV29-1 | . | few | CSVDPGGRRPNTEAFF | TGCAGCGTTGACCCCGGGGGCAGGAGGCCCAACACTGAAGCTTTCTTT
TRBJ1-1 | TRBV25-1 | . | once | CASSALQGDTEAFF | TGTGCCAGCAGTGCTCTACAGGGTGACACTGAAGCTTTCTTT
TRBJ2-2 | TRBV27 | . | . | CASSLSSLGAGELFF | TGTGCCAGCAGTTTATCGTCCTTGGGAGCCGGGGAGCTGTTTTTT
TRBJ1-1 | TRBV5-1 | . | . | CASSLGRNTEAFF | TGCGCCAGCAGCTTGGGCAGGAACACTGAAGCTTTCTTT
TRBJ1-1 | TRBV19 | TRBD1 | . | CASSTKVSWDRGMNTEAFF | TGTGCCAGTAGTACGAAGGTTTCTTGGGACAGGGGAATGAATACTGAAGCTTTCTTT
TRBJ1-5 | TRBV4-1 | . | once | CASSQGPRFSNQPQHF | TGCGCCAGCAGCCAAGGGCCTAGATTTAGCAATCAGCCCCAGCATTTT
TRBJ1-1 | TRBV4-1 | . | . | CASSQGSVNTEAFF | TGCGCCAGCAGCCAAGGTTCGGTAAACACTGAAGCTTTCTTT
TRBJ1-5 | TRBV3-1/TRBV3-2 | . | . | CASSQGKNQPQHF | TGTGCCAGCAGCCAAGGAAAGAATCAGCCCCAGCATTTT
TRBJ1-2 | TRBV5-6 | TRBD1 | . | CASSRDRGYGYTF | TGTGCCAGCAGCCGGGACAGGGGATATGGCTACACCTTC
TRBJ2-7 | TRBV28 | TRBD1 | . | CASSFPGQGAGEQYF | TGTGCCAGCAGCTTCCCGGGACAGGGGGCCGGAGAGCAGTACTTC
TRBJ2-7 | TRBV4-2 | . | once | CASSGGSYEQYF | TGTGCCAGCAGCGGGGGGTCCTACGAGCAGTACTTC
TRBJ1-2 | TRBV6-5 | . | . | CASSYSGTQYGYTF | TGTGCCAGCAGTTATTCTGGGACACAATATGGCTACACCTTC
TRBJ2-1 | TRBV6-4 | . | few | CASSEGPEQNEQFF | TGTGCCAGCAGTGAAGGCCCAGAGCAGAATGAGCAGTTCTTC
TRBJ1-6 | TRBV10-3 | . | . | CAVNLATNSPLHF | TGTGCCGTAAACCTTGCTACGAATTCACCCCTCCACTTT
TRBJ2-3 | TRBV6-5 | TRBD2 | . | CATTGTSGGTDTQYF | TGTGCCACCACCGGGACTAGCGGGGGCACAGATACGCAGTATTTT
TRBJ2-1 | TRBV11-2 | TRBD2 | . | CASRPRARAGGRTYNEQFF | TGTGCCAGCAGACCCCGGGCCCGAGCGGGGGGGAGGACCTACAATGAGCAGTTCTTC
TRBJ2-5 | TRBV9 | TRBD2 | . | CASSVGATSEETQYF | TGTGCCAGCAGCGTAGGCGCGACTAGCGAAGAGACCCAGTACTTC
TRBJ1-2 | TRBV10-1 | . | . | CASRHRGRHNYGYTF | TGCGCCAGCAGGCACCGGGGCAGACATAACTATGGCTACACCTTC
TRBJ2-2 | TRBV9 | . | . | CASSNRRINTGELFF | TGTGCCAGCAGCAACCGACGGATAAACACCGGGGAGCTGTTTTTT
TRBJ1-2 | TRBV6-5 | TRBD1 | . | CASRGQGANYGYTF | TGTGCCAGCAGAGGACAGGGGGCTAACTATGGCTACACCTTC
TRBJ2-7 | TRBV6-6 | . | . | CATQDSGSEQYF | TGTGCCACACAGGACAGTGGGTCCGAGCAGTACTTC
TRBJ2-1 | TRBV7-6 | . | . | CASSLEPPSPDEQFF | TGTGCCAGCAGCTTAGAACCTCCTTCACCCGATGAGCAGTTCTTC
TRBJ2-1 | TRBV7-9 | TRBD2 | . | CASRRTSGGAYEQFF | TGTGCCAGCAGACGGACTAGCGGGGGGGCCTATGAGCAGTTCTTC
TRBJ2-3 | TRBV7-6 | . | . | CASSLLKEGEGTDTQYF | TGTGCCAGCAGCTTATTGAAAGAGGGGGAGGGCACAGATACGCAGTATTTT
TRBJ2-5 | TRBV2 | . | . | CASSPTPTSETQYF | TGTGCCAGCAGCCCAACTCCAACATCAGAGACCCAGTACTTC
TRBJ1-2 | TRBV25-1 | . | . | CASSERGLGYTF | TGTGCCAGCAGTGAACGAGGGCTGGGCTACACCTTC
TRBJ2-5 | TRBV7-7 | TRBD2 | . | CASSPLSGGAVSGETQYF | TGTGCCAGCAGCCCTCTCAGCGGGGGGGCGGTATCCGGAGAGACCCAGTACTTC
TRBJ2-7 | TRBV29-1 | TRBD1 | . | CSVDGQGASYEQYF | TGCAGCGTTGATGGACAGGGGGCATCCTACGAGCAGTACTTC
TRBJ2-5 | TRBV30 | . | . | CAWSRDLRETQYF | TGTGCCTGGAGCCGGGACCTCCGGGAGACCCAGTACTTC
TRBJ2-3 | TRBV7-9 | . | . | CASSLAQHTQYF | TGTGCCAGCAGCTTAGCCCAGCATACGCAGTATTTT
TRBJ1-2 | TRBV29-1 | . | . | CSGEDNYGYTF | TGCAGCGGGGAGGACAACTATGGCTACACCTTC
TRBJ2-3 | TRBV11-3 | . | . | CASSYRTDTQYF | TGTGCCAGCAGCTACCGCACAGATACGCAGTATTTT
TRBJ2-5 | TRBV6-1 | . | . | CASSEGLETQYF | TGTGCCAGCAGTGAGGGTCTAGAGACCCAGTACTTC
TRBJ1-2 | TRBV15 | . | . | CATSRDSFGGGGYTF | TGTGCCACCAGCAGAGATAGTTTTGGGGGCGGCGGCTACACCTTC
TRBJ2-7 | TRBV6-5 | TRBD1 | once | CASSSGTGVYEQYF | TGTGCCAGCAGCTCCGGGACAGGGGTCTACGAGCAGTACTTC
TRBJ2-5 | TRBV10-3 | . | . | CAITGQWGETQYF | TGTGCCATCACGGGACAATGGGGGGAGACCCAGTACTTC
TRBJ1-6 | TRBV30 | . | once | CAWSVVSSPLHF | TGTGCCTGGAGTGTAGTTTCTTCACCCCTCCACTTT
TRBJ1-2 | TRBV5-1 | TRBD1 | few | CASSLPQGADAGYTF | TGCGCCAGCAGCCTACCCCAGGGGGCGGACGCGGGCTACACCTTC
TRBJ2-7 | TRBV5-1 | TRBD2 | . | CASSSGLAGGGYEQYF | TGCGCCAGCAGCTCAGGACTAGCGGGGGGAGGCTACGAGCAGTACTTC
TRBJ2-1 | TRBV5-6 | TRBD2 | . | CASSLSSGGANEQFF | TGTGCCAGCAGCTTATCTAGCGGGGGGGCCAATGAGCAGTTCTTC
TRBJ2-3 | TRBV18 | . | . | CASSGKPRTTDTQYF | TGTGCCAGCTCAGGAAAGCCCCGGACCACAGATACGCAGTATTTT
TRBJ1-2 | TRBV9 | . | . | CASSHDREGYTF | TGTGCCAGCAGCCACGACAGAGAGGGCTACACCTTC
TRBJ2-3 | TRBV11-1 | TRBD2 | once | CASSRSGGDTDTQYF | TGTGCCAGCAGCCGTAGCGGGGGGGACACAGATACGCAGTATTTT
TRBJ1-2 | TRBV18 | TRBD1 | . | CASSPDRDYGYTF | TGTGCCAGCTCACCTGACAGGGACTATGGCTACACCTTC
TRBJ2-5 | TRBV24-1 | TRBD1 | . | CATQGARETQYF | TGTGCCACGCAGGGGGCGCGGGAGACCCAGTACTTC
TRBJ2-7 | TRBV7-9 | . | . | CASSSKEQMGYEQYF | TGTGCCAGCAGCAGTAAAGAGCAGATGGGCTACGAGCAGTACTTC
TRBJ2-5 | TRBV5-4 | . | . | CASSSQDSQETQYF | TGTGCCAGCAGCTCGCAGGACAGCCAAGAGACCCAGTACTTC
TRBJ1-1 | TRBV27 | TRBD1 | . | CASSPGQAKTNTEAFF | TGTGCCAGCAGCCCGGGACAGGCCAAAACGAACACTGAAGCTTTCTTT
TRBJ2-3 | TRBV10-2 | . | . | CASSAGLDTQYF | TGCGCCAGCAGTGCCGGCCTCGATACGCAGTATTTT
TRBJ2-5 | TRBV10-1 | . | . | CASSESGETQYF | TGCGCCAGCAGTGAGTCCGGTGAGACCCAGTACTTC
TRBJ1-5 | TRBV4-1 | . | . | CASSQEGRSGQPQHF | TGCGCCAGCAGCCAAGAGGGCAGGTCCGGGCAGCCCCAGCATTTT
TRBJ1-2 | TRBV5-1 | . | . | CASSLGQAHFYGYTF | TGCGCCAGCAGCTTGGGACAGGCTCACTTTTATGGCTACACCTTC
TRBJ2-2 | TRBV25-1 | TRBD1 | . | CASSEWGTGDTGELFF | TGTGCCAGCAGTGAGTGGGGGACAGGGGACACCGGGGAGCTGTTTTTT
TRBJ2-7 | TRBV6-1 | TRBD2 | . | CASSEGSSGSYEQYF | TGTGCCAGCAGTGAGGGGTCTAGCGGCTCCTACGAGCAGTACTTC
TRBJ1-1 | TRBV11-2 | . | . | CASSLGATVTEAFF | TGTGCCAGCAGCTTAGGCGCGACAGTAACTGAAGCTTTCTTT
TRBJ1-1 | TRBV5-8 | . | . | CASMRARAFF | TGTGCCAGCATGCGGGCTCGGGCTTTCTTT
TRBJ2-1 | TRBV7-8 | . | . | CASSLVTSGEQFF | TGTGCCAGCAGCTTAGTGACCAGCGGGGAGCAGTTCTTC
TRBJ2-2 | TRBV10-2 | TRBD2 | . | CASRSSGGWDTGELFF | TGCGCCAGCAGGTCTAGCGGGGGTTGGGACACCGGGGAGCTGTTTTTT
TRBJ1-2 | TRBV29-1 | . | . | CSVEGAPYGYTF | TGCAGCGTTGAAGGAGCTCCCTATGGCTACACCTTC